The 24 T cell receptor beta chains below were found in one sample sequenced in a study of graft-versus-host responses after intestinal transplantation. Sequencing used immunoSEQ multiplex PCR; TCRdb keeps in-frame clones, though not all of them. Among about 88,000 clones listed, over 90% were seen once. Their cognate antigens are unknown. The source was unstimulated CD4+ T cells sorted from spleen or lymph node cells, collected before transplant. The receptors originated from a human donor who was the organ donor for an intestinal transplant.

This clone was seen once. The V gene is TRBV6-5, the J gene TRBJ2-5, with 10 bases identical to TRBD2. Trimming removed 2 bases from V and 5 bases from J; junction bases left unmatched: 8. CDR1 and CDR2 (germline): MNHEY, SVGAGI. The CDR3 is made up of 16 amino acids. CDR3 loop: CASSYTLLAGQETQYF. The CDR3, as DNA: TGTGCCAGCAGTTACACATTACTAGCGGGGCAGGAGACCCAGTACTTC.

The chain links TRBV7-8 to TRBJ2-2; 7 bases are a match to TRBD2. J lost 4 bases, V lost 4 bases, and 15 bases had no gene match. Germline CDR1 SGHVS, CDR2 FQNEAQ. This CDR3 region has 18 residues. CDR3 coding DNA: TGTGCCAGCAGCTCCACTACTTCGGCGGGGGTCTCCACCGGGGAGCTGTTTTTT. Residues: CASSSTTSAGVSTGELFF.

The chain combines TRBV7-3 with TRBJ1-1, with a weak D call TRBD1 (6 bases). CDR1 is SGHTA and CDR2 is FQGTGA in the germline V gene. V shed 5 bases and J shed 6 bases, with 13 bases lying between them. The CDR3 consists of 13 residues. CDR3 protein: CASSPTGNAEAFF. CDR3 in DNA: TGTGCCAGCAGCCCAACAGGGAATGCTGAAGCTTTCTTT.

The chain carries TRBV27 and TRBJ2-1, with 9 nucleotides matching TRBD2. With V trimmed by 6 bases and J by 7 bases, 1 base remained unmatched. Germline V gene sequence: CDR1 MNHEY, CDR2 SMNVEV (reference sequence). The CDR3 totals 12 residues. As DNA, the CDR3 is TGTGCCAGCAGCCTAGCGGGGAATGAGCAGTTCTTC. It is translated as CASSLAGNEQFF.

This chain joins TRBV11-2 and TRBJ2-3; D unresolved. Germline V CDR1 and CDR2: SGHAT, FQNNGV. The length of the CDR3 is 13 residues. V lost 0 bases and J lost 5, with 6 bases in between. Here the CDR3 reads CASSLDLGDTQYF. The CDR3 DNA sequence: TGTGCCAGCAGCTTAGATCTTGGAGATACGCAGTATTTT. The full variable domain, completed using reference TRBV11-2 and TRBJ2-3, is EAGVAQSPRYKIIEKRQSVAFWCNPISGHATLYWYQQILGQGPKLLIQFQNNGVVDDSQLPKDRFSAERLKGVDSTLKIQPAKLEDSAVYLCASSLDLGDTQYFGPGTRLTVL.

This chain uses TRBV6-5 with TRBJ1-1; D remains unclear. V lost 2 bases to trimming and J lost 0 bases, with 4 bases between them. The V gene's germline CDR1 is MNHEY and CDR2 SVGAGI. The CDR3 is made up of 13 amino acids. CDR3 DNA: TGTGCCAGCAGTTACGTCGTGAACACTGAAGCTTTCTTT. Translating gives CASSYVVNTEAFF.

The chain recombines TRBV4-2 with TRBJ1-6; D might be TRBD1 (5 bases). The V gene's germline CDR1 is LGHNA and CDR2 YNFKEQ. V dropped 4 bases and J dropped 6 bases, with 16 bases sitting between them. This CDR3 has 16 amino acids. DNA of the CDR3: TGTGCCAGCAGCCCACCGCGGGACGCAATTAATTCACCCCTCCACTTT. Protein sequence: CASSPPRDAINSPLHF.

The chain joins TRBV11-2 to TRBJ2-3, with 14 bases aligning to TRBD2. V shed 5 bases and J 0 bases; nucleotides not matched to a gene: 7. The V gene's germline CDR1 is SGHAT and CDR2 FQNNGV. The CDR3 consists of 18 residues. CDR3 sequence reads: CASSTGTSGGGSTDTQYF. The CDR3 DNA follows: TGTGCCAGCAGCACTGGGACTAGCGGGGGAGGTAGCACAGATACGCAGTATTTT.

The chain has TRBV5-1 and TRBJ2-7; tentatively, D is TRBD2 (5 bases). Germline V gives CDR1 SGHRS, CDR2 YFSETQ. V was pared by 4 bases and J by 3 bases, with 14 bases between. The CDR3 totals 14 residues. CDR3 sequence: CASSPWTYYYEQYF. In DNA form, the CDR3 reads TGCGCCAGCAGCCCCTGGACTTACTACTACGAGCAGTACTTC.

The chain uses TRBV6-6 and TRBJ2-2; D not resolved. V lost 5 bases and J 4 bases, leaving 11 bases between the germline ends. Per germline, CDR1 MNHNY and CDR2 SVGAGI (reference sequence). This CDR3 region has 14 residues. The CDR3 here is CASSTKTSTGELFF. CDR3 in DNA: TGTGCCAGCAGTACCAAGACATCCACCGGGGAGCTGTTTTTT.

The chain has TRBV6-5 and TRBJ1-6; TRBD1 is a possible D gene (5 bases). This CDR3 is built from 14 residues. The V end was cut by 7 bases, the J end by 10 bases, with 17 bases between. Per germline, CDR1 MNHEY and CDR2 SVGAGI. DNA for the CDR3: TGTGCCAGCATCCCCCGGGGGACGGCGTCACCCCTCCACTTT. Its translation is CASIPRGTASPLHF.

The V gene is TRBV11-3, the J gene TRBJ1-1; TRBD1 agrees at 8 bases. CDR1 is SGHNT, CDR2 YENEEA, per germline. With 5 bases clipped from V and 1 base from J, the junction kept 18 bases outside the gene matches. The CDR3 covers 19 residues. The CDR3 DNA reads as TGTGCCAGCAGCCAGGACGGGACAGGCGGCCTACGACCGAACACTGAAGCTTTCTTT. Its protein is CASSQDGTGGLRPNTEAFF.

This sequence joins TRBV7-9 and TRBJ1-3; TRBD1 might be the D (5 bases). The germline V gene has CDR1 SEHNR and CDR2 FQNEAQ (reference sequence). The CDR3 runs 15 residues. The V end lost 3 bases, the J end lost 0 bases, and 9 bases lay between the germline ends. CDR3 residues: CASSFTGTSGNTIYF. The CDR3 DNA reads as TGTGCCAGCAGCTTTACCGGGACCTCTGGAAACACCATATATTTT. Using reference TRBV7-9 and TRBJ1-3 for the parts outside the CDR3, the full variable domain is DTGVSQNPRHKITKRGQNVTFRCDPISEHNRLYWYRQTLGQGPEFLTYFQNEAQLEKSRLLSDRFSAERPKGSFSTLEIQRTEQGDSAMYLCASSFTGTSGNTIYFGEGSWLTVV.

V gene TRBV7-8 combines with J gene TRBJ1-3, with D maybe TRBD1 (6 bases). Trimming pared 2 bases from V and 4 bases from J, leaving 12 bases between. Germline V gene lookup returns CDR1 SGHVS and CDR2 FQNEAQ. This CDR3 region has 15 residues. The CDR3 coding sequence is TGTGCCAGCAGCTTAACAGGGCTGAGAGGAAACACCATATATTTT. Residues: CASSLTGLRGNTIYF.

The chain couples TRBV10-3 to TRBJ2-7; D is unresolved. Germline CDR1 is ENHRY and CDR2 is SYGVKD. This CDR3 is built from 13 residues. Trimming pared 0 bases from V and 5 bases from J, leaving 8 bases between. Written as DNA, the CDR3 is TGTGCCATCAGTGAGTCCCCCGGTAACGAGCAGTACTTC. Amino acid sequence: CAISESPGNEQYF.

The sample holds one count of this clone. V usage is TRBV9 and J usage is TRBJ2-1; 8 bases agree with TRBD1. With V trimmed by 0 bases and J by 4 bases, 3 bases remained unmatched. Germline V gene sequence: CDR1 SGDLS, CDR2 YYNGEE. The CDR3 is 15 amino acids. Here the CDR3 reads CASSVEDRDYNEQFF. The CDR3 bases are TGTGCCAGCAGCGTAGAGGACAGGGATTACAATGAGCAGTTCTTC.

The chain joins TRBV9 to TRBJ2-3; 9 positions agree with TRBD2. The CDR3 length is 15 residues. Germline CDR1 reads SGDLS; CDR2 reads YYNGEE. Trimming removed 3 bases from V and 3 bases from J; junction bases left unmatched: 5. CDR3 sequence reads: CASSEGLADTDTQYF. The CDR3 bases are TGTGCCAGCAGCGAGGGACTAGCAGATACAGATACGCAGTATTTT.

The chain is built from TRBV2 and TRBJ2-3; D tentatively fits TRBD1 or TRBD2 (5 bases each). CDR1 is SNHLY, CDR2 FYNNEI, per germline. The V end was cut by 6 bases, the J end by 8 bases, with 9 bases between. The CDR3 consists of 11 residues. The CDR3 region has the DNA TGTGCCAGCAGCGAGGGACGTACGCAGTATTTT. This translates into CASSEGRTQYF.

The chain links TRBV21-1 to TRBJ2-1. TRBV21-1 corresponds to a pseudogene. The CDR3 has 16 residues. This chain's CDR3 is CASSKVGAWTYNEQFF. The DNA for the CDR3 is TGTGCCAGCAGCAAAGTCGGGGCTTGGACCTACAATGAGCAGTTCTTC.

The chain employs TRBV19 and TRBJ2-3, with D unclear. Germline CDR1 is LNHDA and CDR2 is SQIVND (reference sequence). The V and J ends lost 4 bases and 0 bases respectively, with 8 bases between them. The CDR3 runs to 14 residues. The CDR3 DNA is TGTGCCAGTAGTACGTTAGTTAGCACAGATACGCAGTATTTT. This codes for CASSTLVSTDTQYF.

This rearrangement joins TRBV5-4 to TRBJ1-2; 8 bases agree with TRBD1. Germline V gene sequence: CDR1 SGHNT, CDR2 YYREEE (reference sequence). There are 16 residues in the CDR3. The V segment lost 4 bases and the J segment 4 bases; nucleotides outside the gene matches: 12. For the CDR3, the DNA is TGTGCCAGCAGCACAAAACTATCAGGGGGCGGCTATGGCTACACCTTC. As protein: CASSTKLSGGGYGYTF.

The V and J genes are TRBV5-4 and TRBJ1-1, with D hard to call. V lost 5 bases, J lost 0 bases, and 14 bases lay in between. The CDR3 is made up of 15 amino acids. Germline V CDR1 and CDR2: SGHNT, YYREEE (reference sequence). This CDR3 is CASRGGLIMNTEAFF. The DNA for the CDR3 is TGTGCCAGCAGAGGCGGACTGATAATGAACACTGAAGCTTTCTTT.

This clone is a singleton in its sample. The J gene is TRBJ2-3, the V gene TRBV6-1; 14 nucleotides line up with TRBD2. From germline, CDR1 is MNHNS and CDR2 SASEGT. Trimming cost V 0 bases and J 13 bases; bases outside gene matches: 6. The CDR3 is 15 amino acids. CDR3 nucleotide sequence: TGTGCCAGCAGTGAAGCGGCGACTAGCGGGGGGGCCGAGTATTTT. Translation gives CASSEAATSGGAEYF.

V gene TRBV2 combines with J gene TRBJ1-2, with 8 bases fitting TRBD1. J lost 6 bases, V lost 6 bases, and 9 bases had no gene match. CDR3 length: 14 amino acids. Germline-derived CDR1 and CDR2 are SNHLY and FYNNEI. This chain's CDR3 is CASSWRTGPDGYTF. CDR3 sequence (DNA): TGTGCCAGCAGCTGGCGGACAGGGCCGGATGGCTACACCTTC.